This T cell receptor (beta chain) was identified in a study of PD-L1 blockade in urothelial cancer. Study as a whole: Patients had received 0 to 3 prior chemotherapy regimens. At 3 weeks (second dose) and 6 weeks after starting treatment, blood was analyzed. Peripheral blood specimens exhibited a median yield of about 140,000 T cells. Study-wide findings and caveats: Clones that were tumor-associated expanded more in the blood of durable-benefit patients at 3 weeks.

Time point denoted: pretreatment peripheral blood. The protocol was immunoSEQ multiplex PCR, while the TCRdb copy is restricted to in-frame clones and leaves out a portion. The sample has 60,000 to 75,000 clones, roughly 84% seen once; the top ten hold roughly 9%. Germline V CDR1 and CDR2: MDHEN, SYDVKM. The CDR3 covers 16 residues. Trimming took off 3 bases at V and 4 bases at J, with 16 bases between the two ends. Concerning this clone itself: The antigen remains undetermined.

The sequence derives from an older woman with urothelial cancer. The sample was PBMCs, taken around atezolizumab (anti-PD-L1) treatment. This chain joins TRBV28 and TRBJ1-3; TRBD1 might be the D (6 bases). CDR3 region: CASSFPQGTYGNTIYF. Written as DNA, the CDR3 is TGTGCCAGCAGTTTCCCACAGGGTACATACGGAAACACCATATATTTT.